This TCR beta chain was found in a study of response to subunit inactivated influenza vaccine. V was clipped by 0 bases and J by 2 bases; unmatched bases: 8. Germline V gene sequence: CDR1 SGHAT, CDR2 FQNNGV. CDR3 length equals 17 residues. TCRdb recomputed calls from the RT-PCR reads with MiXCR, one row per CDR3 protein. The sample includes around 250,000 distinct CDR3 sequences, more than 9% of them seen just once. This clonotype showed up many times. Sequenced here: non-naive T cells sorted from PBMCs, sampled around 14 days before vaccination. This TCR derives from a man in his forties or fifties who received an inactivated influenza vaccine. V and J are TRBV11-2 and TRBJ2-5; TRBD1 matches at 8 bases. The CDR3: CASSLDLDRGFQETQYF. CDR3 nucleotides: TGTGCCAGCAGCTTAGATCTTGACAGGGGTTTTCAAGAGACCCAGTACTTC.